The rows below give T cell receptor beta chains drawn from one sample of a study of radiation and T cells in renal cell carcinoma. Assay used: immunoSEQ multiplex PCR; TCRdb lists only in-frame clones, some missing. The sample has 100,000 to 150,000 clones; 81% are singletons. Sample: blood, taken from a patient whose treatment included radiotherapy and nephrectomy. These receptors were taken from a man aged 50 to 59 with renal cell carcinoma. Both conserved end residues are part of each CDR3. D genes are given only for firm matches. Expanded clones are given a class, and other clones once, few, many or no size at all.

V gene	clone size	J gene	D gene	CDR3 protein	CDR3 DNA
TRBV5-1	-	TRBJ2-7	-	CASSLGPNEQYF	TGCGCCAGCAGCTTGGGGCCAAACGAGCAGTACTTC
TRBV10-3	-	TRBJ2-2	TRBD2	CAIRPRGGQGTGELFF	TGTGCCATCAGACCCCGGGGGGGCCAGGGCACCGGGGAGCTGTTTTTT
TRBV10-3	-	TRBJ1-1	-	CATQQQGADTEAFF	TGTGCCACCCAACAACAAGGTGCGGACACTGAAGCTTTCTTT
TRBV5-4	-	TRBJ1-2	TRBD1	CASSRGQGDGYTF	TGTGCCAGCAGCCGGGGGCAGGGGGATGGCTACACCTTC
TRBV29-1	-	TRBJ2-5	-	CSGGGTKEETQYF	TGCAGCGGGGGCGGGACAAAAGAGGAGACCCAGTACTTC
TRBV28	once	TRBJ1-1	-	CASRLGGSTEAFF	TGTGCCAGCAGACTAGGGGGTTCCACTGAAGCTTTCTTT
TRBV28	-	TRBJ1-2	-	CASSRWRGYGYTF	TGTGCCAGCAGCCGTTGGAGGGGATATGGCTACACCTTC
TRBV7-9	-	TRBJ1-1	TRBD1	CASSLGTGRMNTEAFF	TGTGCCAGCAGCTTAGGGACAGGACGGATGAACACTGAAGCTTTCTTT
TRBV11-2	-	TRBJ2-3	TRBD1	CASSSYPFRGPSTDTQYF	TGTGCCAGCAGCTCCTATCCTTTCAGGGGGCCCAGCACAGATACGCAGTATTTT
TRBV5-1	-	TRBJ2-3	-	CASSLSPGWSGDISTDTQYF	TGCGCCAGCAGCCTGTCCCCTGGTTGGAGCGGGGACATTAGCACAGATACGCAGTATTTT
TRBV6-5	-	TRBJ2-7	-	CASSYGGLGTYEQYF	TGTGCCAGCAGTTACGGGGGTTTAGGGACCTACGAGCAGTACTTC
TRBV2	-	TRBJ2-7	TRBD1	CASSARGQGLFEQYF	TGTGCCAGCAGTGCTAGGGGACAGGGGCTATTCGAGCAGTACTTC
TRBV5-1	-	TRBJ1-1	TRBD1	CASSRGQGTLMNTEAFF	TGCGCCAGCAGTCGGGGACAGGGGACACTAATGAACACTGAAGCTTTCTTT
TRBV29-1	few	TRBJ2-3	TRBD2	CSVLAGSTDTQYF	TGCAGCGTTCTAGCGGGGAGCACAGATACGCAGTATTTT
TRBV5-6	-	TRBJ2-2	-	CASSLDPGLFF	TGTGCCAGCAGCTTGGATCCTGGGCTGTTTTTT
TRBV7-9	once	TRBJ1-5	-	CASSLVGGGQPQHF	TGTGCCAGCAGCTTAGTCGGCGGAGGGCAGCCCCAGCATTTT
TRBV27	-	TRBJ2-1	-	CASSLNGNSYNEQFF	TGTGCCAGCAGTTTGAACGGCAACTCCTACAATGAGCAGTTCTTC
TRBV19	-	TRBJ2-3	-	CASWGAASTDTQYF	TGTGCCTCTTGGGGGGCTGCTAGCACAGATACGCAGTATTTT
TRBV11-3	-	TRBJ2-7	-	CASSSFKPPYEQYF	TGTGCCAGCAGCTCCTTTAAACCCCCCTACGAGCAGTACTTC
TRBV28	few	TRBJ2-7	TRBD1	CASSSSGQGRSYEQYF	TGTGCCAGCAGTTCCTCTGGACAGGGAAGAAGCTACGAGCAGTACTTC
TRBV4-3	once	TRBJ2-1	-	CASSQDRVTYNEQFF	TGCGCCAGCAGCCAAGACAGGGTTACCTACAATGAGCAGTTCTTC
TRBV6-5	-	TRBJ2-3	-	CASSYRTTGDTQYF	TGTGCCAGCAGTTACCGTACAACAGGGGATACGCAGTATTTT
TRBV12-5	-	TRBJ2-7	-	CASAFFYEQYF	TGTGCTAGTGCCTTCTTCTACGAGCAGTACTTC
TRBV7-9	once	TRBJ2-7	TRBD2	CASSLGAGGGEQYF	TGTGCCAGCAGCTTAGGGGCGGGAGGGGGCGAGCAGTACTTC
TRBV6-6	many	TRBJ1-4	-	CASSYTGSLNEKLFF	TGTGCCAGCAGTTACACCGGGTCCCTTAATGAAAAACTGTTTTTT
TRBV27	once	TRBJ2-2	-	CASSLGGRETGELFF	TGTGCCAGCAGTTTAGGCGGCAGGGAAACCGGGGAGCTGTTTTTT
TRBV5-1	-	TRBJ1-1	-	CASREPGDTEAFF	TGCGCCAGCAGGGAACCAGGGGACACTGAAGCTTTCTTT
TRBV5-8	-	TRBJ2-7	-	CASSLRVTYEQYF	TGTGCCAGCAGCTTAAGGGTAACATACGAGCAGTACTTC
TRBV6-1	-	TRBJ1-5	-	CASSERGTYSNQPQHF	TGTGCCAGCAGTGAGCGGGGGACTTATAGCAATCAGCCCCAGCATTTT
TRBV6-6	-	TRBJ1-2	-	CASSYQGNYGYTF	TGTGCCAGCAGTTACCAGGGGAACTATGGCTACACCTTC
TRBV6-5	once	TRBJ1-1	TRBD1	CASSYLYGQGVTEAFF	TGTGCCAGCAGTTACCTTTACGGACAGGGGGTAACTGAAGCTTTCTTT